This TCR beta chain emerged from a study of T cell repertoires in cytomegalovirus infection. Overall study results and limits: Dominating the ex vivo response were HLA-C-restricted CMV-specific TCR beta clonotypes.

In germline, CDR1 is KGHDR, CDR2 SFDVKD. There are 14 residues in the CDR3. V shed 7 bases and J 3 bases; nucleotides not matched to a gene: 8. This clonotype turned up a few times. Antigen unknown. TCRdb re-derived calls from the reads in MiXCR, one entry per CDR3 protein. The sample lists 150,000 to 200,000 distinct CDR3 sequences, 15% to 20% occurring once. J is TRBJ2-7 and V is TRBV24-1, with 7 bases aligning to TRBD2. The receptor was derived from a human donor in good health (CMV status not recorded). Some clones in this sample may be carry-over from other donors' samples. The sequenced material came from CD8+ T cells from PBMCs. CDR3 amino acids: CATSPGGPFYEQYF. The CDR3 DNA reads as TGTGCCACCAGCCCGGGGGGACCCTTCTACGAGCAGTACTTC.